Listed below are T cell receptor beta chains from one sample, sequenced in a study of shared clonotypes between healthy human individuals. Measured with immunoSEQ multiplex PCR; TCRdb has only the in-frame clones, and not every one. The sample yields some 800,000 clones, 80% to 95% seen once. Sequencing was done on a sample of naive CD8+ T cells sorted from blood. The receptors shown here come from a man in his thirties or forties in good health. Each CDR3 is given with its conserved first and last residue. Fields, in order: J gene, V gene, clone size, D gene, CDR3 protein, CDR3 DNA. A D gene is named only where the DNA matches it firmly. The size of a clone is reported for some rows only, either as once, few or many, or as a class for expanded clones.

J: TRBJ2-1
V: TRBV2
size: .
D: TRBD2
CDR3: CASSALMGLAGWGEQFF
DNA: TGTGCCAGCAGTGCCCTGATGGGACTAGCGGGGTGGGGTGAGCAGTTCTTC

J: TRBJ1-1
V: TRBV6-6
size: .
D: .
CDR3: CASSRPGTNTEAFF
DNA: TGTGCCAGCAGTCGCCCGGGAACTAACACTGAAGCTTTCTTT

J: TRBJ2-7
V: TRBV4-3
size: once
D: .
CDR3: CASSQDRASSYEQYF
DNA: TGCGCCAGCAGCCAAGATCGGGCTAGCTCCTACGAGCAGTACTTC

J: TRBJ2-5
V: TRBV29-1
size: once
D: .
CDR3: CSVRRGETQYF
DNA: TGCAGCGTTCGGCGTGGAGAGACCCAGTACTTC

J: TRBJ2-3
V: TRBV18
size: .
D: TRBD2
CDR3: CASSDSGRPTDTQYF
DNA: TGTGCCAGCTCAGATAGCGGGAGACCCACAGATACGCAGTATTTT

J: TRBJ2-7
V: TRBV11-2
size: .
D: .
CDR3: CASSPRDRPSYEQYF
DNA: TGTGCCAGCAGCCCACGAGACAGGCCCTCCTACGAGCAGTACTTC

J: TRBJ1-1
V: TRBV28
size: .
D: TRBD1
CDR3: CASSLFQGAWGTEAFF
DNA: TGTGCCAGCAGTTTGTTTCAGGGGGCATGGGGAACTGAAGCTTTCTTT

J: TRBJ2-2
V: TRBV4-1
size: .
D: TRBD1
CDR3: CASSQDGTGIGTGELFF
DNA: TGCGCCAGCAGCCAAGATGGGACAGGGATTGGCACCGGGGAGCTGTTTTTT

J: TRBJ2-1
V: TRBV9
size: once
D: .
CDR3: CASSVGGSSLQFF
DNA: TGTGCCAGCAGCGTAGGGGGGTCTTCCCTTCAGTTCTTC

J: TRBJ2-1
V: TRBV5-5
size: once
D: .
CDR3: CASSGKDSYNEQFF
DNA: TGTGCCAGCAGCGGAAAGGACAGTTACAATGAGCAGTTCTTC

J: TRBJ2-1
V: TRBV29-1
size: .
D: TRBD2
CDR3: CSVAVTSGGGYNEQFF
DNA: TGCAGCGTTGCCGTAACTAGCGGAGGTGGATACAATGAGCAGTTCTTC

J: TRBJ2-7
V: TRBV29-1
size: once
D: TRBD2
CDR3: CSVRVAGAYEQYF
DNA: TGCAGCGTTCGTGTAGCGGGAGCATACGAGCAGTACTTC

J: TRBJ2-4
V: TRBV7-2
size: .
D: TRBD2
CDR3: CASSPTGGGKNIQYF
DNA: TGTGCCAGCAGCCCAACGGGGGGAGGCAAAAACATTCAGTACTTC

J: TRBJ2-2
V: TRBV28
size: .
D: TRBD2
CDR3: CASSNRAGGSSLTGELFF
DNA: TGTGCCAGCAGTAATAGGGCGGGAGGTTCTTCGTTAACCGGGGAGCTGTTTTTT

J: TRBJ1-1
V: TRBV5-8
size: .
D: .
CDR3: CASSPRLRTRDEAFF
DNA: TGTGCCAGCAGCCCAAGATTGAGGACAAGGGATGAAGCTTTCTTT

J: TRBJ1-5
V: TRBV6-1
size: .
D: TRBD1
CDR3: CASSEGVYGGQGNQPQHF
DNA: TGTGCCAGCAGTGAAGGAGTTTATGGGGGACAGGGTAATCAGCCCCAGCATTTT

J: TRBJ1-5
V: TRBV7-9
size: .
D: .
CDR3: CASSLAGGNQPQHF
DNA: TGTGCCAGCAGCTTAGCGGGGGGTAATCAGCCCCAGCATTTT

J: TRBJ1-2
V: TRBV28
size: .
D: TRBD1
CDR3: CASSPTGGGPYGYTF
DNA: TGTGCCAGCAGTCCAACAGGGGGCGGTCCCTATGGCTACACCTTC

J: TRBJ2-7
V: TRBV5-5
size: .
D: TRBD2
CDR3: CASSLRGGPYEQYF
DNA: TGTGCCAGCAGCTTGAGGGGAGGGCCCTACGAGCAGTACTTC

J: TRBJ2-7
V: TRBV7-9
size: .
D: .
CDR3: CASSLEYSGDEQYF
DNA: TGTGCCAGCAGCTTAGAATATTCCGGGGACGAGCAGTACTTC

J: TRBJ2-7
V: TRBV5-4
size: .
D: .
CDR3: CASSLVGTPEFSYEQYF
DNA: TGTGCCAGCAGCTTGGTCGGGACTCCTGAATTCTCCTACGAGCAGTACTTC

J: TRBJ1-1
V: TRBV28
size: .
D: .
CDR3: CASSLRYEAFF
DNA: TGTGCCAGCAGTTTACGTTATGAAGCTTTCTTT

J: TRBJ2-7
V: TRBV6-5
size: .
D: .
CDR3: CASSLQIHYAQYF
DNA: TGTGCCAGCAGTTTACAGATTCACTACGCGCAGTACTTC

J: TRBJ2-5
V: TRBV11-2
size: once
D: TRBD2
CDR3: CASSFGRGTRLKETQYF
DNA: TGTGCCAGCAGCTTTGGGAGGGGGACTAGATTAAAGGAGACCCAGTACTTC

J: TRBJ2-7
V: TRBV6-1
size: .
D: .
CDR3: CASRTGTDLEQYF
DNA: TGTGCCAGCAGGACCGGGACTGACCTGGAGCAGTACTTC

J: TRBJ2-5
V: TRBV9
size: .
D: .
CDR3: CASSPPSTETQYF
DNA: TGTGCCAGCAGCCCCCCTAGCACGGAGACCCAGTACTTC

J: TRBJ2-5
V: TRBV18
size: .
D: .
CDR3: CASSLKHYGETQYF
DNA: TGTGCCAGCTCCCTCAAACATTACGGCGAGACCCAGTACTTC

J: TRBJ2-1
V: TRBV13
size: .
D: TRBD2
CDR3: CASSFSGSSNEQFF
DNA: TGTGCCAGCAGCTTCAGCGGGAGTTCAAATGAGCAGTTCTTC

J: TRBJ1-1
V: TRBV11-2
size: .
D: .
CDR3: CAAGLWATEAFF
DNA: TGTGCCGCGGGGCTATGGGCCACTGAAGCTTTCTTT

J: TRBJ2-3
V: TRBV13
size: .
D: .
CDR3: CASSGLSTDTQYF
DNA: TGTGCCAGCAGCGGACTGAGCACAGATACGCAGTATTTT

J: TRBJ2-3
V: TRBV6-4
size: .
D: .
CDR3: CASSEGGRGTDTQYF
DNA: TGTGCCAGCAGTGAAGGAGGGAGAGGGACAGATACGCAGTATTTT

J: TRBJ2-7
V: TRBV9
size: .
D: .
CDR3: CASSVGGAPTYEQYF
DNA: TGTGCCAGCAGCGTAGGGGGGGCCCCTACCTACGAGCAGTACTTC

J: TRBJ2-2
V: TRBV27
size: .
D: .
CDR3: CASSFSRTGELFF
DNA: TGTGCCAGCAGTTTCTCTAGGACCGGGGAGCTGTTTTTT

J: TRBJ2-1
V: TRBV5-1
size: .
D: TRBD1
CDR3: CASSLNRGNEQFF
DNA: TGCGCCAGCAGTTTAAACAGGGGTAATGAGCAGTTCTTC

J: TRBJ2-5
V: TRBV27
size: .
D: .
CDR3: CASSLSVSPQETQYF
DNA: TGTGCCAGCAGTTTATCTGTCAGTCCACAAGAGACCCAGTACTTC

J: TRBJ1-2
V: TRBV7-9
size: .
D: TRBD1
CDR3: CASSSGTEGNYGYTF
DNA: TGTGCCAGCAGCTCCGGGACAGAGGGGAACTATGGCTACACCTTC

J: TRBJ2-7
V: TRBV28
size: once
D: TRBD1
CDR3: CASRDSYYEQYF
DNA: TGTGCCAGCCGGGACAGCTACTACGAGCAGTACTTC

J: TRBJ1-2
V: TRBV10-3
size: .
D: TRBD1
CDR3: CAISILTGAMDYGYTF
DNA: TGTGCCATCAGTATATTGACAGGGGCTATGGACTATGGCTACACCTTC

J: TRBJ2-1
V: TRBV19
size: .
D: TRBD2
CDR3: CASSFLPPASGSGAYNEQFF
DNA: TGTGCCAGTAGTTTTCTCCCCCCGGCTAGCGGGAGTGGAGCCTACAATGAGCAGTTCTTC

J: TRBJ2-7
V: TRBV19
size: .
D: .
CDR3: CASSSSGAGEQYF
DNA: TGTGCCAGTAGTTCATCCGGTGCGGGCGAGCAGTACTTC

J: TRBJ2-1
V: TRBV29-1
size: .
D: .
CDR3: CSVGHGNNEQFF
DNA: TGCAGCGTTGGTCACGGCAACAATGAGCAGTTCTTC

J: TRBJ2-2
V: TRBV27
size: .
D: .
CDR3: CASSFEGTYTNTGELFF
DNA: TGTGCCAGCAGTTTTGAGGGGACTTACACAAACACCGGGGAGCTGTTTTTT

J: TRBJ2-2
V: TRBV7-8
size: .
D: .
CDR3: CASSPGTATGELFF
DNA: TGTGCCAGCAGCCCGGGGACGGCCACCGGGGAGCTGTTTTTT

J: TRBJ1-1
V: TRBV7-8
size: .
D: .
CDR3: CASSYLGATEAFF
DNA: TGTGCCAGCAGTTATCTGGGGGCCACTGAAGCTTTCTTT

J: TRBJ2-7
V: TRBV14
size: .
D: .
CDR3: CASSRLSQGIYEQYF
DNA: TGTGCCAGCAGCCGCTTATCTCAAGGAATCTACGAGCAGTACTTC

J: TRBJ2-7
V: TRBV4-2
size: .
D: .
CDR3: CASSQEWDEQYF
DNA: TGTGCCAGCAGCCAAGAGTGGGACGAGCAGTACTTC

J: TRBJ2-7
V: TRBV28
size: .
D: .
CDR3: CASKGIVGSYEQYF
DNA: TGTGCCAGCAAGGGAATAGTGGGAAGCTACGAGCAGTACTTC

J: TRBJ1-4
V: TRBV28
size: .
D: .
CDR3: CASSLKFKGKANEKLFF
DNA: TGTGCCAGCAGTTTAAAATTTAAGGGTAAAGCTAATGAAAAACTGTTTTTT

J: TRBJ2-7
V: TRBV29-1
size: .
D: TRBD2
CDR3: CSVLGLAGSYEQYF
DNA: TGCAGCGTTCTAGGACTAGCGGGGTCCTACGAGCAGTACTTC

J: TRBJ2-7
V: TRBV20-1
size: .
D: .
CDR3: CSAGSAREQYF
DNA: TGCAGTGCCGGTTCTGCAAGGGAGCAGTACTTC